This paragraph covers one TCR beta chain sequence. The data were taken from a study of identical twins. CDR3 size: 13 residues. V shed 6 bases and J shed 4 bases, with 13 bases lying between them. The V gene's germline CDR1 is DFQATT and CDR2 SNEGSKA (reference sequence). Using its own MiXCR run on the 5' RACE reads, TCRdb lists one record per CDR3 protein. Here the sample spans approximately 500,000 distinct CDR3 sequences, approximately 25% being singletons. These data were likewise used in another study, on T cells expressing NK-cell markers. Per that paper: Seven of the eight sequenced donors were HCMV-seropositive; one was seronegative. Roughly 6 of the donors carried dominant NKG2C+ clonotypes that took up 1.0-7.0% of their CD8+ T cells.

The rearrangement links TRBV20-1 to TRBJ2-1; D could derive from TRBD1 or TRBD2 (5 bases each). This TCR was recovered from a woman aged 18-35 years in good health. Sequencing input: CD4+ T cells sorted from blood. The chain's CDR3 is CSADTGRYNEQFF. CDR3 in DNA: TGCAGTGCGGATACGGGACGATACAATGAGCAGTTCTTC.